This TCR beta chain derives from a study of technical replicates of blood from a few donors. Profiling relied on immunoSEQ multiplex PCR, and the TCRdb table lists in-frame clones only, not all of them. The sample lists tens of thousands of clones; roughly 90% were seen once. Trimming cost V 2 bases and J 7 bases, with 11 bases left between them. This CDR3 is built from 13 residues. Germline V gene sequence: CDR1 ENHRY, CDR2 SYGVKD. The chain couples TRBV10-3 to TRBJ2-5; TRBD2 is a possible D gene (5 bases). Material: PBMCs. This sequence originates from a human donor in good health. Some clones in this sample may be carry-over from other donors' samples. The CDR3 spells CAISENPRGTQYF. CDR3 nucleotides: TGTGCCATCAGTGAGAACCCTCGGGGGACCCAGTACTTC.